The 26 T cell receptor beta chains presented below share a single source sample, sequenced in a study of post-analysis software for immune sequencing data. Notes on the study in general: Four to six TRBV segments, including TRBV5-6, TRBV5-1 and TRBV20-1, were more frequent in patients than controls.

For these TCRs, the target antigens are not known. Unique molecular identifiers featured in each of the TCR beta cDNA libraries. TCRdb re-derived calls from the PCR reads in MiXCR, one entry per CDR3 protein. The sample records approximately 630,000 distinct CDR3 sequences, approximately 60% being singletons. Sequencing was carried out using blood. The receptors stem from a girl aged 2-10 years with multiple sclerosis.

V is TRBV12-3 or TRBV12-4 and J is TRBJ2-1, with a weak D call TRBD1 (6 bases). With 6 bases removed from V and 6 bases from J, the gap between germline ends came to 9 bases. This CDR3 contains 12 residues. Here the CDR3 DNA reads TGTGCCAGCAGGAGGGGGTCCAATGAGCAGTTCTTC. This translates into CASRRGSNEQFF.

The chain links TRBV5-1 to TRBJ2-5, with D possibly TRBD2 on 6 matching bases. V dropped 0 bases and J dropped 4 bases, with 13 bases sitting between them. CDR3 size: 15 residues. Germline V CDR1 and CDR2: SGHRS, YFSETQ. The CDR3 DNA reads as TGCGCCAGCAGCTTGGAGTCCCGGGGGTTAGAGACCCAGTACTTC. Translation gives CASSLESRGLETQYF.

This chain joins TRBV6-2 or TRBV6-3 and TRBJ2-1, with D possibly TRBD1 on 5 matching bases. The CDR3 is made up of 15 amino acids. V was clipped by 5 bases and J by 0 bases, with 11 bases between them. Germline CDR1 reads MNHEY; CDR2 reads SVGEGT. DNA of the CDR3: TGTGCCAGCAGTGACCCAGGGTTCTCCTACAATGAGCAGTTCTTC. It codes for CASSDPGFSYNEQFF.

The rearrangement links TRBV29-1 to TRBJ2-1; D may be TRBD1 or TRBD2 (6 bases each). V lost 0 bases to trimming and J lost 6 bases, with 18 bases between them. The CDR3 contains 16 residues. Germline V lookup: CDR1 SQVTM, CDR2 ANQGSEA. The CDR3 DNA reads TGCAGCGTTGAAGAGCCCGGGGGCGTTTTCCCCAATGAGCAGTTCTTC. Translated: CSVEEPGGVFPNEQFF.

The chain links TRBV11-2 to TRBJ2-1; D is perhaps TRBD2 (5 bases). CDR3 length: 15 amino acids. The germline V gene encodes CDR1 SGHAT and CDR2 FQNNGV. V shed 0 bases and J shed 8 bases, with 14 bases lying between them. CDR3 DNA sequence: TGTGCCAGCAGCTTAGAGAGGGTGGGTACGTATGAGCAGTTCTTC. As protein: CASSLERVGTYEQFF.

V usage is TRBV10-3 and J usage is TRBJ2-5; 8 positions agree with TRBD2. From germline, CDR1 is ENHRY and CDR2 SYGVKD. This CDR3 has 13 amino acids. J gave up 7 bases and V 5 bases, and 6 bases lay outside the gene matches. The CDR3 loop reads CAISNERESTQYF. CDR3 DNA sequence: TGTGCCATCAGTAATGAGCGGGAGTCGACCCAGTACTTC.

For this clonotype: This may be a read error, as it is one base from a much larger clone. The V call is TRBV20-1, the J call TRBJ2-1, with 9 bases identical to TRBD1. CDR1 is DFQATT and CDR2 is SNEGSKA in the germline V gene (reference sequence). V lost 7 bases and J lost 11; bases outside the gene matches: 9. The CDR3 contains 12 residues. The CDR3 bases are TGCAGTGTTAGGGGGGACAGGGACCAGCAGTTCTTC. Amino acid sequence: CSVRGDRDQQFF.

This sequence joins TRBV10-3 and TRBJ2-7; TRBD1 agrees at 9 bases. The CDR3 is made up of 15 amino acids. J lost 5 bases, V lost 1 base, and 6 bases had no gene match. Germline V lookup: CDR1 ENHRY, CDR2 SYGVKD. CDR3 sequence: CAISELQGAVNEQYF. In DNA, the CDR3 is TGTGCCATCAGTGAGTTACAGGGGGCAGTTAACGAGCAGTACTTC.

The chain is built from TRBV12-3 or TRBV12-4 and TRBJ1-2; D unclear. The V end lost 4 bases, the J end lost 3 bases, and 9 bases lay between the germline ends. The length of the CDR3 is 13 residues. DNA for the CDR3: TGTGCCAGCAGTTCTCAGATACACTATGGCTACACCTTC. Translation gives CASSSQIHYGYTF.

The rearrangement uses TRBV7-9 and TRBJ2-4, with D possibly TRBD2 on 6 matching bases. The J call is doubtful: the DNA matches TRBJ2-5 better. CDR3 length equals 13 residues. CDR1 and CDR2 (germline): SEHNR, FQNEAQ (reference sequence). The CDR3 region is CASRRTGLSTQYF. CDR3 DNA sequence: TGTGCCAGCAGACGTACGGGACTTTCGACCCAGTACTTC.

This chain connects TRBV27 to TRBJ2-1, with D maybe TRBD1 (5 bases). The germline gives CDR1 MNHEY, CDR2 SMNVEV (reference sequence). This CDR3 region has 14 residues. The V end was cut by 5 bases, the J end by 5 bases, with 13 bases between. CDR3 bases: TGTGCCAGCAGTCCCTCTAGGGGAAACAATGAGCAGTTCTTC. It codes for CASSPSRGNNEQFF.

This chain joins TRBV20-1 and TRBJ2-3, with 10 bases matching TRBD2. Germline lookup yields CDR1 DFQATT and CDR2 SNEGSKA (reference sequence). Trimming removed 1 base from V and 1 base from J; junction bases left unmatched: 2. CDR3 size: 15 residues. The CDR3 region has the DNA TGCAGTGCTAGAGGAACTAGCGGGGGCACAGATACGCAGTATTTT. It codes for CSARGTSGGTDTQYF.

The chain couples TRBV12-5 to TRBJ1-2; D ambiguous. V was trimmed by 2 bases and J by 8 bases, leaving 9 bases between them. This CDR3 contains 12 residues. Per the germline V gene, CDR1 is LGHNT and CDR2 is FRNRAP. In nucleotides, the CDR3 is TGTGCTAGTGGTTTGTTGACACCGGGCTACACCTTC. It specifies CASGLLTPGYTF. Looking up the rest from reference TRBV12-5 and TRBJ1-2 gives the full variable domain: DARVTQTPRHKVTEMGQEVTMRCQPILGHNTVFWYRQTMMQGLELLAYFRNRAPLDDSGMPKDRFSAEMPDATLATLKIQPSEPRDSAVYFCASGLLTPGYTFGSGTRLTVV.

The V gene is TRBV27, the J gene TRBJ1-1, with TRBD1 matching 7 bases. The CDR3 has 13 residues. After removal of 2 bases from V and 6 bases from J, the junction contained 3 bases not matched to a gene. Germline values: CDR1 MNHEY, CDR2 SMNVEV (reference sequence). For the CDR3, the DNA is TGTGCCAGCAGTTTAGCACAGGGGTCTGAAGCTTTCTTT. Translated: CASSLAQGSEAFF.

V and J are TRBV6-4 and TRBJ2-3; 11 bases are a match to TRBD2. Germline values: CDR1 MRHNA, CDR2 SNTAGT. The CDR3 has 15 amino acids. V gave up 6 bases and J gave up 6 bases; unmatched junction bases: 8. The CDR3 reads CASRPLAGGSDTQYF. In nucleotides, the CDR3 is TGTGCCAGCAGACCCCTAGCGGGAGGATCGGATACGCAGTATTTT.

This chain's CDR3 is CASSLTRPSSGGTDTQYF. The CDR3 nucleotides read TGCGCCAGCAGCCTTACTCGCCCGAGTTCGGGGGGAACAGATACGCAGTATTTT. V and J are TRBV4-3 and TRBJ2-3, with 7 bases that match TRBD2. Per germline, CDR1 LGHNA and CDR2 YSLEER. Trimming cost V 4 bases and J 3 bases; bases outside gene matches: 16. CDR3 length: 18 amino acids.

This clonotype was counted only a few times. V is TRBV5-5 and J is TRBJ2-5; D is possibly TRBD1 or TRBD2 (6 bases each). This CDR3 spans 14 amino acids. Between the trimmed V and J ends, which lost 4 bases and 3 bases, there was a span of 13 bases. Germline values: CDR1 SGHKS, CDR2 YYEKEE (reference sequence). As DNA, the CDR3 is TGTGCCAGCAGCCTCCGGGGGCTCAAAGAGACCCAGTACTTC. Protein product: CASSLRGLKETQYF.

The gene calls are TRBV6-5 and TRBJ2-3; 7 positions match TRBD2. The CDR3 is 13 amino acids. The trim removed 5 bases at V and 5 bases at J, leaving 4 bases unmatched. CDR1 is MNHEY and CDR2 is SVGAGI in the germline V gene. The CDR3 coding sequence is TGTGCCAGCAGTCGAGGGAGGGAAGATACGCAGTATTTT. Amino acid sequence: CASSRGREDTQYF.

The sample holds a few counts of this clonotype. The chain is built from TRBV10-3 and TRBJ2-3; no reliable D call. Trimming took 6 bases from V and 0 from J, leaving 16 bases between them. The CDR3 sequence is 16 residues long. Germline V gene sequence: CDR1 ENHRY, CDR2 SYGVKD. This CDR3 reads CAISLSDPASTDTQYF. CDR3 in DNA: TGTGCCATCAGCCTTTCAGATCCCGCTAGCACAGATACGCAGTATTTT.

This chain joins TRBV7-2 and TRBJ2-2; D tentatively fits TRBD1 or TRBD2 (6 bases each). Between the trimmed V and J ends, which lost 5 bases and 4 bases, there was a span of 14 bases. The CDR3 totals 15 residues. CDR1 and CDR2 (germline): SGHTA, FQGNSA. The CDR3 nucleotides read TGTGCCAGCAGCCCCCCGGGGGCGGCCACCGGGGAGCTGTTTTTT. It translates to CASSPPGAATGELFF.

The rearrangement uses TRBV7-9 and TRBJ2-3, with 11 bases fitting TRBD2. CDR1 and CDR2 (germline): SEHNR, FQNEAQ (reference sequence). The CDR3 is 15 residues long. V trimming: 4 bases; J trimming: 4 bases; junction bases outside the gene matches: 4. CDR3 sequence: CASSSGLADPDTQYF. Written as DNA, the CDR3 is TGTGCCAGCAGCTCGGGACTAGCGGACCCAGATACGCAGTATTTT.

There are a few counts of this clonotype. V is TRBV7-2 and J is TRBJ2-6; D not certain. The CDR3 consists of 12 residues. Germline V gene sequence: CDR1 SGHTA, CDR2 FQGNSA. The V and J ends lost 9 bases and 1 base respectively, with 4 bases between them. CDR3: CASESGANVLTF. CDR3 DNA: TGTGCCAGTGAGTCTGGGGCCAACGTCCTGACTTTC.

The V gene is TRBV5-8, the J gene TRBJ2-7, with D perhaps TRBD1 or TRBD2 (5 bases each). V lost 4 bases, J lost 7 bases, and 15 bases lay in between. The CDR3 has 13 amino acids. CDR1 and CDR2 from the germline V gene are SGHTS and YDEGEE. The CDR3 here is CASSGTRTFEQYF. Here the CDR3 DNA reads TGTGCCAGCAGCGGGACCCGGACATTTGAGCAGTACTTC.

The rearrangement uses TRBV15 and TRBJ2-1; TRBD1 or TRBD2 may be the D gene (6 bases each). The CDR3 sequence is 19 residues long. Trimming cost V 0 bases and J 7 bases, with 25 bases left between them. Germline-derived CDR1 and CDR2 are LNHNV and YYDKDF (reference sequence). DNA for the CDR3: TGTGCCACCAGCAGAGATTTCGTCCCGGGGGCAAGTTACGCTAATGAGCAGTTCTTC. It specifies CATSRDFVPGASYANEQFF.

The chain carries TRBV12-3 or TRBV12-4 and TRBJ2-3, with unresolved D. There are 14 residues in the CDR3. V was pared by 5 bases and J by 4 bases, with 13 bases between. The CDR3 DNA sequence: TGTGCCAGCAGTCCGGGCTCCACGGCAGATACGCAGTATTTT. Its translation is CASSPGSTADTQYF.

The rearrangement uses TRBV6-5 and TRBJ1-2; a possible D gene is TRBD1 (5 bases). Trimming removed 0 bases at V and 6 bases at J, with 11 bases between. The CDR3 has 14 amino acids. CDR1 and CDR2 (germline): MNHEY, SVGAGI. The CDR3: CASSYSRQGNGYTF. Here the CDR3 DNA reads TGTGCCAGCAGTTACTCGAGGCAGGGAAATGGCTACACCTTC.